Listed here are 3 T cell receptor beta chains from one sample, sequenced in a study of blood T cells in healthy people across ages. PCR was performed a second time for roughly 7 to 12 cycles using a sample-barcoded 5' primer and a J-beta primer mix. TCRdb re-called the 5' RACE reads with MiXCR, one entry per CDR3 protein. The sample contains some 1.5 million distinct CDR3 sequences, approximately 30% of which appear only once. Sequenced material: blood. These receptors came from a woman in her 30s in good health.

This clonotype has ten or more counts. This rearrangement joins TRBV29-1 to TRBJ2-5, with 9 nucleotides matching TRBD2. V shed 6 bases, J shed 3 bases, and the junction held 8 bases outside the gene matches. The CDR3 sequence is 14 residues long. Germline V CDR1 and CDR2: SQVTM, ANQGSEA. The CDR3 here is CSVTRLAGKETQYF. The CDR3 nucleotides are TGCAGCGTGACCCGGCTAGCGGGAAAAGAGACCCAGTACTTC.

The V gene is TRBV5-1, the J gene TRBJ2-3; the D gene could be TRBD1 or TRBD2 (5 bases each). The germline V gene has CDR1 SGHRS and CDR2 YFSETQ. The germline V and J ends were trimmed by 0 bases and 4 bases, with 15 bases remaining between them. The CDR3 has 16 residues. CDR3 amino acids: CASSLEGPGGADTQYF. The CDR3 coding sequence is TGCGCCAGCAGCTTGGAGGGACCGGGTGGCGCAGATACGCAGTATTTT.

J is TRBJ2-3 and V is TRBV6-6; possible D gene TRBD1, 6 bases. Trimming removed 0 bases from V and 7 bases from J, with 14 bases in between. This CDR3 has 15 residues. The germline gives CDR1 MNHNY, CDR2 SVGAGI (reference sequence). This chain's CDR3 is CASSYSGRGKYTQYF. In DNA form, the CDR3 reads TGTGCCAGCAGTTACTCAGGCAGGGGTAAATATACGCAGTATTTT.